The 16 T cell receptor beta chains given below trace back to one sample, sequenced in a study of T cell responses to AZD1222 COVID-19 vaccine. Measured with immunoSEQ multiplex PCR; TCRdb has only the in-frame clones, and not every one. The repertoire holds some 150,000 clones, with approximately 91% as singletons. This sample comprised peripheral blood, obtained 28 days after the second AZD1222 dose. These receptors all come from an adult who received the AZD1222 COVID-19 vaccine.

V usage is TRBV5-1 and J usage is TRBJ1-4; D is uncertain. This CDR3 spans 15 amino acids. Germline V lookup: CDR1 SGHRS, CDR2 YFSETQ. V dropped 0 bases and J dropped 3 bases, with 9 bases sitting between them. DNA for the CDR3: TGCGCCAGCAGCTTGGAGAGGCCCCCTAATGAAAAACTGTTTTTT. Translation: CASSLERPPNEKLFF. The whole variable domain, remainder taken from reference TRBV5-1 and TRBJ1-4, is KAGVTQTPRYLIKTRGQQVTLSCSPISGHRSVSWYQQTPGQGLQFLFEYFSETQRNKGNFPGRFSGRQFSNSRSEMNVSTLELGDSALYLCASSLERPPNEKLFFGSGTQLSVL.

CDR3 nucleotides: TGTGCCAGCACCGACGCCTTTAGGAGTGAAGCTTTCTTT. It codes for CASTDAFRSEAFF. The V call is TRBV2, the J call TRBJ1-1; D gene ambiguous. V shed 7 bases and J shed 7 bases, with 16 bases lying between them. The germline CDR1 and CDR2 sequences are SNHLY and FYNNEI. The CDR3 loop spans 13 amino acids.

The chain has TRBV5-4 and TRBJ1-5, with TRBD1 matching 8 bases. Germline assignment: CDR1 SGHNT and CDR2 YYREEE (reference sequence). V lost 0 bases, J lost 6 bases, and 5 bases stayed unmatched. The CDR3 covers 15 residues. The CDR3 region is CASSLEPGGGQPQHF. The CDR3 bases are TGTGCCAGCAGCTTGGAGCCAGGGGGCGGTCAGCCCCAGCATTTT.

This clone turned up a few times. V is TRBV7-8 and J is TRBJ2-7; D call uncertain. The germline V gene encodes CDR1 SGHVS and CDR2 FQNEAQ. The CDR3 covers 15 residues. Trimming pared 2 bases from V and 0 bases from J, leaving 11 bases between. Here the CDR3 reads CASSLSTVPSYEQYF. CDR3 nucleotides: TGTGCCAGCAGCTTAAGTACAGTTCCCTCCTACGAGCAGTACTTC.

V is TRBV19 and J is TRBJ1-5, with 7 positions matching TRBD1. This CDR3 comprises 15 residues. V trimming: 3 bases; J trimming: 0 bases; junction bases outside the gene matches: 2. Germline V CDR1 and CDR2: LNHDA, SQIVND (reference sequence). CDR3: CASSMDRTSNQPQHF. Here the CDR3 DNA reads TGTGCCAGTAGTATGGACAGGACTAGCAATCAGCCCCAGCATTTT.

This sequence joins TRBV25-1 and TRBJ2-3; D perhaps matches TRBD1 (5 bases). The CDR3 runs 14 residues. Germline CDR1 and CDR2: MGHDK and SYGVNS. Trimming removed 5 bases at V and 1 base at J, with 10 bases between. CDR3 loop: CASSKIGGTDTQYF. The CDR3 DNA follows: TGTGCCAGCAGTAAGATAGGGGGCACAGATACGCAGTATTTT.

This rearrangement joins TRBV27 to TRBJ2-7; a weak D match, TRBD1 (6 bases). This CDR3 contains 15 residues. The V gene lost 3 bases and the J gene lost 2 bases, with 14 bases spanning the gap. The germline gives CDR1 MNHEY, CDR2 SMNVEV (reference sequence). CDR3 in amino acids: CASSFEGTLPYEQYF. For the CDR3, the DNA is TGTGCCAGCAGTTTTGAGGGGACACTCCCCTACGAGCAGTACTTC.

This clone came up once. The CDR3 loop reads CASSERTENTEAFF. CDR3 in DNA: TGCGCCAGCAGTGAACGGACAGAGAACACTGAAGCTTTCTTT. The J gene is TRBJ1-1, the V gene TRBV10-1; possibly TRBD1 for D (6 bases). V was clipped by 3 bases and J by 1 base, with 9 bases between them. This CDR3 spans 14 amino acids. Germline-derived CDR1 and CDR2 are WNHNN and SYGVQD (reference sequence).

The rearrangement links TRBV4-2 to TRBJ2-2; possibly TRBD2 for D (6 bases). The germline V and J ends were trimmed by 4 bases and 4 bases, with 13 bases remaining between them. This CDR3 is 15 amino acids long. Looked up from germline, CDR1 is LGHNA and CDR2 is YNFKEQ. The CDR3 region has the DNA TGTGCCAGCAGCCGGTCGGTGGAGGGCACCGGGGAGCTGTTTTTT. Translating gives CASSRSVEGTGELFF.

This clone was counted between two and nine times. This chain links TRBV19 with TRBJ2-2, with 8 bases aligning to TRBD1. CDR3 length: 14 residues. The junction had 5 bases not matched to a gene; V was cut back by 6 bases and J by 5 bases. CDR1 and CDR2 from the germline V gene are LNHDA and SQIVND (reference sequence). The CDR3 sequence is CASRQGAETGELFF. The CDR3 DNA is TGTGCCAGTAGGCAGGGGGCGGAAACCGGGGAGCTGTTTTTT.

The rearrangement joins TRBV6-5 to TRBJ1-3; D unclear. Germline CDR1 MNHEY, CDR2 SVGAGI. This CDR3 is built from 15 residues. V was cut by 0 bases and J by 4 bases, with 10 bases left in between. This CDR3 is CASSYSKGLGNTIYF. The CDR3, as DNA: TGTGCCAGCAGTTACTCCAAAGGGCTCGGAAACACCATATATTTT.

The V and J genes are TRBV7-3 and TRBJ1-2, with D possibly being TRBD1 (6 bases). This CDR3 has 13 amino acids. Germline-derived CDR1 and CDR2 are SGHTA and FQGTGA. Between the trimmed V and J ends, which lost 5 bases and 7 bases, there was a span of 14 bases. CDR3 in DNA: TGTGCCAGCAGCGACACAGGAGGGGGTGGCTACACCTTC. Amino acid sequence: CASSDTGGGGYTF.

This chain uses TRBV10-3 with TRBJ1-2; D is ambiguous. Germline V gene sequence: CDR1 ENHRY, CDR2 SYGVKD. Deletions cut 4 bases from V and 5 bases from J, with 23 bases between. This CDR3 has 17 residues. Here the CDR3 reads CAISAPSTDPVTYGYTF. The DNA for the CDR3 is TGTGCCATCAGTGCCCCCTCAACCGATCCGGTAACGTATGGCTACACCTTC.

The chain employs TRBV3-1 (or the pseudogene TRBV3-2) and TRBJ1-2; TRBD1 matches 7 bases. Losses at the gene ends were 9 bases for V and 11 bases for J; bases not matched to a gene: 9. Looked up from germline, CDR1 is LGHDT and CDR2 is YNNKEL (reference sequence). This CDR3 comprises 11 residues. The CDR3: CASYDRAQYTF. The CDR3 bases are TGTGCCAGTTATGACAGGGCGCAGTACACCTTC.

This sequence joins TRBV11-1 and TRBJ2-1; 11 bases fit TRBD2. This CDR3 has 16 residues. J was trimmed by 1 base and V by 5 bases; bases with no gene match: 4. Per germline, CDR1 SGHAT and CDR2 FQDESV (reference sequence). The CDR3 loop reads CASSKTSGTSYNEQFF. In nucleotides, the CDR3 is TGTGCCAGCAGCAAGACTAGCGGGACTTCCTACAATGAGCAGTTCTTC.

The genes are TRBV11-2 and TRBJ1-3, with D perhaps matching TRBD1 (5 bases). The CDR3 has 16 residues. The V end lost 3 bases, the J end lost 2 bases, and 14 bases lay between the germline ends. In germline, CDR1 is SGHAT, CDR2 FQNNGV. CDR3 in DNA: TGTGCCAGCAGCTTGACCCTCCAGGGACCTGGAAACACCATATATTTT. The encoded protein is CASSLTLQGPGNTIYF. The variable domain in full, completed from reference TRBV11-2 and TRBJ1-3, reads EAGVAQSPRYKIIEKRQSVAFWCNPISGHATLYWYQQILGQGPKLLIQFQNNGVVDDSQLPKDRFSAERLKGVDSTLKIQPAKLEDSAVYLCASSLTLQGPGNTIYFGEGSWLTVV.